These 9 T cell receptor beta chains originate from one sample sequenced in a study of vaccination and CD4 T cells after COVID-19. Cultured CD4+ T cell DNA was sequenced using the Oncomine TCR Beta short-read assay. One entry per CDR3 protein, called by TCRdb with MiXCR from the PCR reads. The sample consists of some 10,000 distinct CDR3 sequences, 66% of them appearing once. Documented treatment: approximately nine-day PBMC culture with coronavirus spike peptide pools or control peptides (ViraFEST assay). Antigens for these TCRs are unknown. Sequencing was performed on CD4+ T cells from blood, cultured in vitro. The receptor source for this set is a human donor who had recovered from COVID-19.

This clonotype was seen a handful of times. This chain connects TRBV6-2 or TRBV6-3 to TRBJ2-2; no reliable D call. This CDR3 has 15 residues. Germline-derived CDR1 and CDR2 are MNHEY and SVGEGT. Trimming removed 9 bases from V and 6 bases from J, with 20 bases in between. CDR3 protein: CASHGQALLSGELFF. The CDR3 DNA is TGTGCCAGTCACGGGCAGGCCCTCTTGTCCGGGGAGCTGTTTTTT.

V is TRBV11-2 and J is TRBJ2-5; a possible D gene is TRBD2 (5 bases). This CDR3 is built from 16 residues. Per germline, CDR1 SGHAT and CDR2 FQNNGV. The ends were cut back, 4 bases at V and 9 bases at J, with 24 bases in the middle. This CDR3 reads CASSSLVTVPLEAQYF. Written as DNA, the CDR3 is TGTGCCAGCAGCTCCTTGGTCACAGTGCCTCTGGAGGCCCAGTACTTC.

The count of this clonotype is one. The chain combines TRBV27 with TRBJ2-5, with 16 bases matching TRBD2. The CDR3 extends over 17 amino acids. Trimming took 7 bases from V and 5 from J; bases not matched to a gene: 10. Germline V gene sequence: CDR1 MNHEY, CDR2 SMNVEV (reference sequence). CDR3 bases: TGTGCCAGCAACCCCGGGACTAGCGGGGGGGTACTCGAGACCCAGTACTTC. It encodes CASNPGTSGGVLETQYF.

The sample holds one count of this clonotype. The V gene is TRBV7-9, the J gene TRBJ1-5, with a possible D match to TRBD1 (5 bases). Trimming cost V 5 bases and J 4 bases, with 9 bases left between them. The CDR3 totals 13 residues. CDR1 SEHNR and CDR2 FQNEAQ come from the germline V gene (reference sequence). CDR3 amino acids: CASSGTLNQPQHF. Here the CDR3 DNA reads TGTGCCAGCAGCGGGACTCTTAATCAGCCCCAGCATTTT.

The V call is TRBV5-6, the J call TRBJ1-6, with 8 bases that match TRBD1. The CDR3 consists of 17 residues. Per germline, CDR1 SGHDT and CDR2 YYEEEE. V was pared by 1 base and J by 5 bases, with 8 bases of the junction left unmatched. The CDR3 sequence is CASSLSGTGFDNSPLHF. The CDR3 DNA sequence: TGTGCCAGCAGCTTGTCCGGGACAGGCTTCGATAATTCACCCCTCCACTTT.

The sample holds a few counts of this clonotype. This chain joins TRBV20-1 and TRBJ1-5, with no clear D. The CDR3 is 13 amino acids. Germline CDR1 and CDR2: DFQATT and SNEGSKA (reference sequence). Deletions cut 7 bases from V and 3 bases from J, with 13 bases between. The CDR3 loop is CSVNRDYNQPQHF. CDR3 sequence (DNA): TGCAGTGTAAACCGGGATTACAATCAGCCCCAGCATTTT.

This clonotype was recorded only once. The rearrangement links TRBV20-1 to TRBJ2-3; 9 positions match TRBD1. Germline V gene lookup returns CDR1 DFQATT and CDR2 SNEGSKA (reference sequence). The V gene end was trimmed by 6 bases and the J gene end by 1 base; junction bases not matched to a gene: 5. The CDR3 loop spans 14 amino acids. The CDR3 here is CSAITGGGTDTQYF. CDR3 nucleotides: TGCAGTGCGATAACAGGGGGCGGCACAGATACGCAGTATTTT.

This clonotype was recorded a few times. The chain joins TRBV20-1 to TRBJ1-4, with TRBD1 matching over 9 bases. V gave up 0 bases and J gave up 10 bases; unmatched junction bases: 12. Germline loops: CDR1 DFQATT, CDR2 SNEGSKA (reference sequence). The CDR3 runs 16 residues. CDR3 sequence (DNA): TGCAGTGCTAGAGAAAGGACAGGGGCTTCTCTCGTAAAACTGTTTTTT. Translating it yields CSARERTGASLVKLFF.

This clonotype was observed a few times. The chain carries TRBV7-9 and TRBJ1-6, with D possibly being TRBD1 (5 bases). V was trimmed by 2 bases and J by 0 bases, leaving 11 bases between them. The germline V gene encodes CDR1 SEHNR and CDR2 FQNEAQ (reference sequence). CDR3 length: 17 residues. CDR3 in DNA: TGTGCCAGCAGCTTATTAGGGGAGAGCTCCTATAATTCACCCCTCCACTTT. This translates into CASSLLGESSYNSPLHF.